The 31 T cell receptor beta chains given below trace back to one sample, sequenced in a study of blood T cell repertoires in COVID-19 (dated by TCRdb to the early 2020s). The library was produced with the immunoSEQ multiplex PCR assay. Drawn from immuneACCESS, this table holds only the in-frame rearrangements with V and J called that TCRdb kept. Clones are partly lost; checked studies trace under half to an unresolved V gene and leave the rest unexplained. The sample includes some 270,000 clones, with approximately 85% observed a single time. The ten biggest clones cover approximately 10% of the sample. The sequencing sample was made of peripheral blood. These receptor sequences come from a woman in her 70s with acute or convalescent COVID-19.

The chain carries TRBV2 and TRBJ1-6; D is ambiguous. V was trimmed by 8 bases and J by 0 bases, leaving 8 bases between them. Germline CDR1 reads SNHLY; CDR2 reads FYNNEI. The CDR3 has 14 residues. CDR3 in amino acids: CASVPSSYNSPLHF. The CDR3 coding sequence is TGTGCCAGCGTGCCGAGCTCCTATAATTCACCCCTCCACTTT.

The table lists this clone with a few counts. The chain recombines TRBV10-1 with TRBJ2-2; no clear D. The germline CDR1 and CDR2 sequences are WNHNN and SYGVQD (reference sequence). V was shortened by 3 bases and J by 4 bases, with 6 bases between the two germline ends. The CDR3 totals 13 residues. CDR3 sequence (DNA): TGCGCCAGCAGTGAACCCGGCACCGGGGAGCTGTTTTTT. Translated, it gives CASSEPGTGELFF.

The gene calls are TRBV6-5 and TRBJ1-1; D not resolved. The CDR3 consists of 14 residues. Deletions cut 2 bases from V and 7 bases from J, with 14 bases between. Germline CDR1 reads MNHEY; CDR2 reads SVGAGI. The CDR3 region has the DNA TGTGCCAGCAGTTACCACGACAACAGAATTGAAGCTTTCTTT. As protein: CASSYHDNRIEAFF.

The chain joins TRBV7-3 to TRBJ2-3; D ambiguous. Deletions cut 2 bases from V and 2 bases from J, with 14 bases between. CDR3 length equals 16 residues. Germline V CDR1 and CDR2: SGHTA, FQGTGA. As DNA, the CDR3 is TGTGCCAGCAGCTTACTAAACAGCCCATCCACAGATACGCAGTATTTT. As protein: CASSLLNSPSTDTQYF.

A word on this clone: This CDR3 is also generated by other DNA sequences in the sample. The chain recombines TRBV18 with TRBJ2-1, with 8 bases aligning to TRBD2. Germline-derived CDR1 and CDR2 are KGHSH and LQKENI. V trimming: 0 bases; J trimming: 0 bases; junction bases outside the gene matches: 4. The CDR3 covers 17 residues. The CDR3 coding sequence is TGTGCCAGCTCACCACCGGTCGGGACTAGCTCCTACAATGAGCAGTTCTTC. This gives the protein CASSPPVGTSSYNEQFF.

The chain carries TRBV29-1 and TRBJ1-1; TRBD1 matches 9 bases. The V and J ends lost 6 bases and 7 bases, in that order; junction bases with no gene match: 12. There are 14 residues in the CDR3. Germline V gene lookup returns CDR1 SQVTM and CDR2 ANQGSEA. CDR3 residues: CSVYANRGLGEAFF. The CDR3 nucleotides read TGCAGCGTCTACGCTAACAGGGGGCTAGGTGAAGCTTTCTTT.

The DNA of the CDR3 is TGCAGTGCTAGTGCCAGGGGGCGAAGTCTCGAAAAACTGTTTTTT. As protein: CSASARGRSLEKLFF. J is TRBJ1-4 and V is TRBV20-1, with 8 bases aligning to TRBD1. Losses at the gene ends were 3 bases for V and 8 bases for J; bases not matched to a gene: 11. CDR1 DFQATT and CDR2 SNEGSKA come from the germline V gene (reference sequence). The CDR3 has 15 amino acids.

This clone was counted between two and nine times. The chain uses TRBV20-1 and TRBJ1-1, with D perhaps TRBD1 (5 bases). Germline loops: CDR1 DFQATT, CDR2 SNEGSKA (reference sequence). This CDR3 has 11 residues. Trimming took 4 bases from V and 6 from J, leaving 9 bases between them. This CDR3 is CSAIGASEAFF. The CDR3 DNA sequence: TGCAGTGCTATAGGGGCGTCTGAAGCTTTCTTT.

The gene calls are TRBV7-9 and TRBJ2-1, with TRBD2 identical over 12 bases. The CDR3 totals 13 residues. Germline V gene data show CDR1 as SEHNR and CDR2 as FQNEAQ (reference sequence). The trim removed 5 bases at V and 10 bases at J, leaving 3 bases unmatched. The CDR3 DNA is TGTGCCAGCAGCCCCGGGACTAGCGGGGAGCAGTTCTTC. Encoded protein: CASSPGTSGEQFF.

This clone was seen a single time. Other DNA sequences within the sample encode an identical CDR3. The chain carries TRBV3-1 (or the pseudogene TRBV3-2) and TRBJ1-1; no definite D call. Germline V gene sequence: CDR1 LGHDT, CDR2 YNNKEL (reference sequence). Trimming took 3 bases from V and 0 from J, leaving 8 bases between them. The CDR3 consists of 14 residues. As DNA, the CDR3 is TGTGCCAGCAGCCAGGGCCAGATGAACACTGAAGCTTTCTTT. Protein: CASSQGQMNTEAFF.

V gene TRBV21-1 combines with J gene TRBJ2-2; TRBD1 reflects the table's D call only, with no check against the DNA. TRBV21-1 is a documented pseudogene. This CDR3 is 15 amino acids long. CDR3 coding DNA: TGTGCCAGCAGCAAAGATCCAGCGAACACCGGGGAGCTGTTTTTT. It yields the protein CASSKDPANTGELFF.

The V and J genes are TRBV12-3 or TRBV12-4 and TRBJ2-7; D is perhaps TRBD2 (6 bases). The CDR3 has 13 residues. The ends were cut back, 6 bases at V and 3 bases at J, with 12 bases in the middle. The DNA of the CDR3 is TGTGCCAGCAGCCCGGGACTCCACTACGAGCAGTACTTC. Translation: CASSPGLHYEQYF.

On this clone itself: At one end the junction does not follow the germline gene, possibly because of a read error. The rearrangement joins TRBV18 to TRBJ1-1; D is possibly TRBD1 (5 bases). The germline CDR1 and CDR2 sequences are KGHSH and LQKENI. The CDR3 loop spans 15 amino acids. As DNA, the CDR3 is TGTGCCAGTTCACGGAGGGGCGCGGTGAACACTGAAGCTTTCTTT. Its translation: CASSRRGAVNTEAFF. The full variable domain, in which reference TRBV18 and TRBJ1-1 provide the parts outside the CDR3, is NAGVMQNPRHLVRRRGQEARLRCSPMKGHSHVYWYRQLPEEGLKFMVYLQKENIIDESGMPKERFSAEFPKEGPSILRIQQVVRGDSAAYFCASSRRGAVNTEAFFGQGTRLTVV.

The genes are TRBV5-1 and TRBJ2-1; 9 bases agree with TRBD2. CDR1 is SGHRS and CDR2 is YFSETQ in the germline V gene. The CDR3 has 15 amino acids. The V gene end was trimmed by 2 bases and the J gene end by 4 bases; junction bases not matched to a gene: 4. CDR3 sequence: CASSFLAGAYNEQFF. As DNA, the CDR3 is TGCGCCAGCAGCTTCTTAGCGGGGGCTTACAATGAGCAGTTCTTC.

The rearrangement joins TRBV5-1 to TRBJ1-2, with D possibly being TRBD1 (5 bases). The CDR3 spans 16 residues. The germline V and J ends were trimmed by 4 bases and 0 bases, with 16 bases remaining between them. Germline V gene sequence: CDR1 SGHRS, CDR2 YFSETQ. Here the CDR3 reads CASSPRAGTSNYGYTF. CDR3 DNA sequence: TGCGCCAGCAGCCCCCGCGCAGGGACTTCTAACTATGGCTACACCTTC.

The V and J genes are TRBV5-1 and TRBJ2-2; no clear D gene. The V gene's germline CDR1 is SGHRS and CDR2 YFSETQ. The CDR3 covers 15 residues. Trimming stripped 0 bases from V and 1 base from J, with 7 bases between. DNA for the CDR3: TGCGCCAGCAGCTTGGAGCGCCGGAACACCGGGGAGCTGTTTTTT. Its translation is CASSLERRNTGELFF. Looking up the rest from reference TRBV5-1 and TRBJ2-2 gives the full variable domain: KAGVTQTPRYLIKTRGQQVTLSCSPISGHRSVSWYQQTPGQGLQFLFEYFSETQRNKGNFPGRFSGRQFSNSRSEMNVSTLELGDSALYLCASSLERRNTGELFFGEGSRLTVL.

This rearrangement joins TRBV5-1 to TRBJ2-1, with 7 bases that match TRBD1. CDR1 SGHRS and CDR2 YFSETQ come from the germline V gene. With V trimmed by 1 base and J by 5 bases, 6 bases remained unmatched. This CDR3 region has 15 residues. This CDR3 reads CASSLQRQGDNEQFF. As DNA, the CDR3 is TGCGCCAGCAGCTTGCAGAGACAGGGAGACAATGAGCAGTTCTTC. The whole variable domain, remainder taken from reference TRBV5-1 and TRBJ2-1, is KAGVTQTPRYLIKTRGQQVTLSCSPISGHRSVSWYQQTPGQGLQFLFEYFSETQRNKGNFPGRFSGRQFSNSRSEMNVSTLELGDSALYLCASSLQRQGDNEQFFGPGTRLTVL.

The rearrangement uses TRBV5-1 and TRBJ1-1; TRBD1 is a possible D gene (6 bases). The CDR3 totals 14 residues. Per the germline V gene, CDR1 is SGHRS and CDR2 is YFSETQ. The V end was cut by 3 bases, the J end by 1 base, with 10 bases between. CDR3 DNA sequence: TGCGCCAGCAGCTCTCAACAGGGGAACACTGAAGCTTTCTTT. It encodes CASSSQQGNTEAFF.

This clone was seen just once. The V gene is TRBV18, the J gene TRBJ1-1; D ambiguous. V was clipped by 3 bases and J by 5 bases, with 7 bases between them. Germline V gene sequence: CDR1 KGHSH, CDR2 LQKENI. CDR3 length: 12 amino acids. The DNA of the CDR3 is TGTGCCAGCTCACCGGGAGTTACTGAAGCTTTCTTT. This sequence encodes CASSPGVTEAFF.

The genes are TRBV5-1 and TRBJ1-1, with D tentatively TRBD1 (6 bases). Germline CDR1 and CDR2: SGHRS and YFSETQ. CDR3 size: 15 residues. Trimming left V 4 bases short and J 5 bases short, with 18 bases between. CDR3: CASSHLQGEVTEAFF. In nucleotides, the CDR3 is TGCGCCAGCAGCCACCTACAGGGAGAGGTGACTGAAGCTTTCTTT.

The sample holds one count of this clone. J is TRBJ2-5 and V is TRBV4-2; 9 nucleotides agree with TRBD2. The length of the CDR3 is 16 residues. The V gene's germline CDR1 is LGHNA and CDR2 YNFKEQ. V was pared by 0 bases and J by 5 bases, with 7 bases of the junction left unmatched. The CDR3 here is CASSQDASGKDETQYF. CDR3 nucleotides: TGTGCCAGCAGCCAAGATGCTAGCGGGAAAGATGAGACCCAGTACTTC.

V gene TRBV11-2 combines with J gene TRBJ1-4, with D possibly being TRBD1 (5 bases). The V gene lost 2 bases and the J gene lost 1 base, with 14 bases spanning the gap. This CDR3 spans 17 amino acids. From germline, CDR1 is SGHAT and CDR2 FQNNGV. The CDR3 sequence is CASSLWAGTVTNEKLFF. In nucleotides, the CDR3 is TGTGCCAGCAGCTTATGGGCAGGGACTGTAACTAATGAAAAACTGTTTTTT.

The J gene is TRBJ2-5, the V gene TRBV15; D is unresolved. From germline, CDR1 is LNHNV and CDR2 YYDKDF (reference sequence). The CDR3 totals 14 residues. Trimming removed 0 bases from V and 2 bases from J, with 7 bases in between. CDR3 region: CATSRDLVQETQYF. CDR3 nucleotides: TGTGCCACCAGCAGAGATCTAGTTCAAGAGACCCAGTACTTC.

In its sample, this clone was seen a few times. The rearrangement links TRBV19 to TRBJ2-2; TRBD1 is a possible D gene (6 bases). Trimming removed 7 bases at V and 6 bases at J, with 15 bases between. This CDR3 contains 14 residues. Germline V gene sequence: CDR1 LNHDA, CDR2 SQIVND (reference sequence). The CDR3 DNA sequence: TGTGCCAGTAATGAACAGGGTTTATCCGGGGAGCTGTTTTTT. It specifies CASNEQGLSGELFF.

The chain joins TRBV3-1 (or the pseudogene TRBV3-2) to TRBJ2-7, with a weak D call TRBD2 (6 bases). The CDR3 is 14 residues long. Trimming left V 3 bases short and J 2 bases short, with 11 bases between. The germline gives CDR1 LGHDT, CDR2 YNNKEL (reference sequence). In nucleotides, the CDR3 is TGTGCCAGCAGCCACCCGGGACTGGCCTACGAGCAGTACTTC. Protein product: CASSHPGLAYEQYF.

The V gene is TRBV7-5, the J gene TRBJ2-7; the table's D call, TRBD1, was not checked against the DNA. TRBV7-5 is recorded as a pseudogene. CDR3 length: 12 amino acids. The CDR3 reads CVRSRDTYEQYF. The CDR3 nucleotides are TGTGTCAGAAGCCGCGACACCTACGAGCAGTACTTC.

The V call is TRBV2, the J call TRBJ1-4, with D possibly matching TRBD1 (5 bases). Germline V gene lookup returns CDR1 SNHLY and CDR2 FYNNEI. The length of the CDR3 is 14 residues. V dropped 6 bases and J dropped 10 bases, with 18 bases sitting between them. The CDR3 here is CASRTPGQGGKLFF. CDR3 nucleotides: TGTGCCAGCAGGACGCCCGGGCAGGGCGGAAAACTGTTTTTT.

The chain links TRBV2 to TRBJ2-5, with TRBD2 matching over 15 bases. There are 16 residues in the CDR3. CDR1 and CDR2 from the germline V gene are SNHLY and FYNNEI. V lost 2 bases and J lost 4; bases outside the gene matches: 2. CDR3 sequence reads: CASSERTSGGGETQYF. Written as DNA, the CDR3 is TGTGCCAGCAGTGAAAGGACTAGCGGGGGGGGAGAGACCCAGTACTTC.

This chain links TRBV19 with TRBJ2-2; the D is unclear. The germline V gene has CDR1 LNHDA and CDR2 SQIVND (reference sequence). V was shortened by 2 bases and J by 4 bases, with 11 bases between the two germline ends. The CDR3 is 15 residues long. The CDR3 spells CASSIPRRATGELFF. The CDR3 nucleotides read TGTGCCAGTAGTATACCCCGGAGAGCCACCGGGGAGCTGTTTTTT.

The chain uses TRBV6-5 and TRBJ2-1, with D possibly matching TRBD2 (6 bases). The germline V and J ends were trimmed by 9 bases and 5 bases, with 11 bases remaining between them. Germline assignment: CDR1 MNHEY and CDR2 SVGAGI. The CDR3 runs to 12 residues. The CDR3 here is CASTLADNEQFF. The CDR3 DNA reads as TGTGCCAGTACCTTAGCGGACAATGAGCAGTTCTTC.

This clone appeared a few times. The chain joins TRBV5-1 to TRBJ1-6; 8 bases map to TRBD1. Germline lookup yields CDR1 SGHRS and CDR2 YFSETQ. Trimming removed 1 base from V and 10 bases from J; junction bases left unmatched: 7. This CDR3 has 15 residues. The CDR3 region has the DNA TGCGCCAGCAGCTTGACAGGACAGGGTCGGTCACCCCTCCACTTT. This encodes CASSLTGQGRSPLHF.